This TCR beta chain was observed in a study of blood T cell repertoires in COVID-19. About the study: Acute and convalescent COVID-19 samples came from the United States, Italy and Spain.

Generated by immunoSEQ multiplex PCR, the TCRdb table keeps only in-frame clones and is missing some. The sample has 130,000 to 150,000 clones, roughly 84% seen once. Germline CDR1 reads MNHEY; CDR2 reads SMNVEV (reference sequence). The CDR3 runs to 16 residues. Trimming shortened V by 6 bases and J by 5 bases, and 22 bases separated the two germline ends. V usage is TRBV27 and J usage is TRBJ2-5; TRBD1 is a possible D gene (5 bases). The source is a man aged 40-50 years with acute COVID-19. Sequencing was carried out using PBMCs or T cells enriched from blood (not recorded which). CDR3 sequence reads: CASSPVEGAPVETQYF. In nucleotides, the CDR3 is TGTGCCAGCAGCCCTGTTGAAGGGGCTCCCGTGGAGACCCAGTACTTC.